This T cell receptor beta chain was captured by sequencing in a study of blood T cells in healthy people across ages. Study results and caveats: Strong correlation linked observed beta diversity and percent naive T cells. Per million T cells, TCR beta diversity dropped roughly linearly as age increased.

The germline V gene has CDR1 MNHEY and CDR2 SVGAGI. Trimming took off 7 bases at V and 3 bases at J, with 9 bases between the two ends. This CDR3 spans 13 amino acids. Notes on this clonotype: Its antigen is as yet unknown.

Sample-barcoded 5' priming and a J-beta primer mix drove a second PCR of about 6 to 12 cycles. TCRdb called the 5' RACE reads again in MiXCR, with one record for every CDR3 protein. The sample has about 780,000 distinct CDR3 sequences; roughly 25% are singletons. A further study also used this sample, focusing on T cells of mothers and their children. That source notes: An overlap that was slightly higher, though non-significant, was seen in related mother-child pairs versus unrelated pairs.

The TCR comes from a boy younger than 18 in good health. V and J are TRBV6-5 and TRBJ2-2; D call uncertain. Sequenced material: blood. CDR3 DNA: TGTGCCAGCAACCCACATGACACCGGGGAGCTGTTTTTT. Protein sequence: CASNPHDTGELFF.